Each of the 5 T cell receptor beta chains below was sequenced from the same sample in a study of coeliac disease. Only in-frame clones appear in the TCRdb table, and some are missing; sequencing was by immunoSEQ multiplex PCR. The sample holds 6,000 to 8,000 clones, 63% seen once. The sample taken for sequencing was lamina propria lymphocytes from the gut. Receptor source: a woman aged 60-70 years with active celiac disease.

In regard to this clone: The junction differs from germline at one of its ends, possibly a read error. The chain links TRBV29-1 to TRBJ1-2; D is ambiguous. Looked up from germline, CDR1 is SQVTM and CDR2 is ANQGSEA. The CDR3 runs to 13 residues. This CDR3 reads CSVRTEDAYRYTF. CDR3 DNA: TGCAGCGTTCGGACGGAGGACGCCTATCGCTACACCTTC.

J is TRBJ1-4 and V is TRBV27, with TRBD1 as a possible D gene (6 bases). The length of the CDR3 is 16 residues. V was pared by 6 bases and J by 3 bases, with 17 bases between. Germline CDR1 is MNHEY and CDR2 is SMNVEV (reference sequence). This CDR3 reads CASRGRGRPPNEKLFF. CDR3 nucleotide sequence: TGTGCCAGCAGAGGAAGGGGGAGACCCCCTAATGAAAAACTGTTTTTT.

V is TRBV6-1 and J is TRBJ1-3, with D unresolved. V gave up 2 bases and J gave up 4 bases, with 12 bases separating them. CDR1 and CDR2 (germline): MNHNS, SASEGT. The CDR3 consists of 15 residues. The CDR3: CASSELGLYGNTIYF. The DNA of the CDR3 is TGTGCCAGCAGTGAATTAGGACTATACGGAAACACCATATATTTT.

The chain links TRBV29-1 to TRBJ1-1; TRBD1 is a possible D gene (5 bases). CDR1 is SQVTM and CDR2 is ANQGSEA in the germline V gene. With 5 bases removed from V and 4 bases from J, the gap between germline ends came to 11 bases. The CDR3 runs to 12 residues. This CDR3 is CSVRGQATEAFF. For the CDR3, the DNA is TGCAGCGTTAGGGGCCAGGCCACTGAAGCTTTCTTT.

This clone was detected a few times. This chain links TRBV2 with TRBJ2-5; 10 bases align to TRBD2. Germline trimming cut 7 bases from V and 4 bases from J; bases unmatched to any gene: 9. The CDR3 sequence is 15 residues long. Germline values: CDR1 SNHLY, CDR2 FYNNEI. The CDR3 DNA reads as TGTGCCAGCATCGGGCTAGCGGGGGAGGGAGAGACCCAGTACTTC. Translation gives CASIGLAGEGETQYF.